This T cell receptor (beta chain) was observed in a study of STAT3 mutations in large granular lymphocyte leukemia. Notes on the study in general: Every T-cell large granular lymphocyte leukemia patient had at least one immunodominant TCR beta clonotype.

Data came from immunoSEQ multiplex PCR; TCRdb stores just in-frame clones and leaves some out. The repertoire includes some 9,800 clones, about 85% of them detected once, and about 29% sits in the top ten. The junction had 8 bases not matched to a gene; V was cut back by 4 bases and J by 4 bases. Germline loops: CDR1 SGHRS, CDR2 YFSETQ. This CDR3 region has 14 residues. Concerning this clone: Antigen: not known.

The V call is TRBV5-1, the J call TRBJ2-7; 7 bases fit TRBD1. This TCR came from a man in his 60s with T-cell large granular lymphocyte leukemia. Some clones in this sample may be carry-over from other donors' samples. Material: peripheral blood mononuclear cells. The CDR3 DNA sequence: TGCGCCAGCAGCCCGGACAGGTTCTGGTACGAGCAGTACTTC. Its protein product is CASSPDRFWYEQYF.